The clone carrying this TCR beta chain was seen a few times. What it recognizes is unknown. The Oncomine TCR Beta short-read assay generated sequence data from the DNA of cultured CD4+ T cells. TCRdb redid the calling of the PCR reads with MiXCR, one entry per CDR3 protein. The sample has more than 5,000 distinct CDR3 sequences; less than 50% are singletons. This sample was included in a study of vaccination and CD4 T cells after COVID-19. General study results and limits: It was observed that, in convalescent patients, a median around 88% of reactive clones arose only post-vaccination.

This CDR3 comprises 14 residues. Looked up from germline, CDR1 is SEHNR and CDR2 is FQNEAQ (reference sequence). The V gene end was trimmed by 4 bases and the J gene end by 1 base; junction bases not matched to a gene: 2. The treatment denotes: approximately 10-day PBMC culture with coronavirus spike peptide pools or control peptides (ViraFEST assay). Ahead of the COVID-19 pandemic (2011-2018), the CD4+ T cells of the unexposed donor were collected. This TCR came from a human donor in good health. The sequencing input was CD4+ T cells from blood, cultured in vitro. This chain uses TRBV7-9 with TRBJ2-3; 7 bases map to TRBD2. DNA for the CDR3: TGTGCCAGCAGCTCGGCGGGGGGCACAGATACGCAGTATTTT. Translated, it gives CASSSAGGTDTQYF.